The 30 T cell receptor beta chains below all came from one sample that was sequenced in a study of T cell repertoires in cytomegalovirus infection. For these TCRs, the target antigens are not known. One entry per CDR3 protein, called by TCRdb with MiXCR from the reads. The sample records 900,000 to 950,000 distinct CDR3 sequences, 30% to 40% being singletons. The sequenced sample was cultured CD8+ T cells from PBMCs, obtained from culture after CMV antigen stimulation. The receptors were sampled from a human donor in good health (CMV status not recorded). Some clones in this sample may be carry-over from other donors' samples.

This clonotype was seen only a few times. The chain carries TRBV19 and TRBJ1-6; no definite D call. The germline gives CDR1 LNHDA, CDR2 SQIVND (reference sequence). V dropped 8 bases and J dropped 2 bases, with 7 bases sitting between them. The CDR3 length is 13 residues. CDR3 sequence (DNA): TGTGCCAGTCATGGAACCTATAATTCACCCCTCCACTTT. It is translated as CASHGTYNSPLHF.

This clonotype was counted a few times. Written as DNA, the CDR3 is TGTGCCAGCACCCCGATAGCGGAGGGTTCCTACAATGAGCAGTTCTTC. It is translated as CASTPIAEGSYNEQFF. V gene TRBV7-6 combines with J gene TRBJ2-1, with D perhaps TRBD2 (6 bases). The CDR3 extends over 16 amino acids. V was cut by 7 bases and J by 1 base, with 17 bases left in between. Looked up from germline, CDR1 is SGHVS and CDR2 is FNYEAQ.

The CDR3 region has the DNA TGTGTCACCCAACCGGGAACATCCTACGAGCAGTACTTC. The encoded protein is CVTQPGTSYEQYF. The V gene is TRBV10-3, the J gene TRBJ2-7; perhaps TRBD2 as D (5 bases). The CDR3 loop spans 13 amino acids. Looked up from germline, CDR1 is ENHRY and CDR2 is SYGVKD.

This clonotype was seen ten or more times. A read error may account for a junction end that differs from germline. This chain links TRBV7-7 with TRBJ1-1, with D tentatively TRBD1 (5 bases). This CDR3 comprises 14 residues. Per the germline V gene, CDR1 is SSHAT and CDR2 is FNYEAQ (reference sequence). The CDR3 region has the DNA TGTGCTAGCAGCTTACTAGACAGGAACACTGAAGCTTTCTTT. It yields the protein CASSLLDRNTEAFF.

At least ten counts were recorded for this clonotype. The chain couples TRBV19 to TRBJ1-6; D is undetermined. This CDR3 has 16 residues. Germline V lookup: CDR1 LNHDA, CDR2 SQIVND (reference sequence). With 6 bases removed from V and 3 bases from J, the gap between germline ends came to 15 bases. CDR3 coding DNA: TGTGCCAGTAGGTCCAGGTGGAGAAACTATAATTCACCCCTCCACTTT. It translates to CASRSRWRNYNSPLHF.

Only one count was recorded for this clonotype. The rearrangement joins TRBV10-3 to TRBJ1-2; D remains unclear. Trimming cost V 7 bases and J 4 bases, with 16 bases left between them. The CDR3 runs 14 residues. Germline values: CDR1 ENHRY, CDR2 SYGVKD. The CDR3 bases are TGTGCCATCATCGAGGGAGACAAAAGCTATGGCTACACCTTC. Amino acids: CAIIEGDKSYGYTF.

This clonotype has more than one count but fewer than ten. The CDR3 reads CASSFSTGLANTGELFF. The CDR3 coding sequence is TGTGCCAGCAGTTTTTCCACAGGGTTGGCGAACACCGGGGAGCTGTTTTTT. The chain joins TRBV12-3 or TRBV12-4 to TRBJ2-2; perhaps TRBD1 as D (6 bases). This CDR3 is 17 amino acids long. Trimming took off 3 bases at V and 0 bases at J, with 14 bases between the two ends.

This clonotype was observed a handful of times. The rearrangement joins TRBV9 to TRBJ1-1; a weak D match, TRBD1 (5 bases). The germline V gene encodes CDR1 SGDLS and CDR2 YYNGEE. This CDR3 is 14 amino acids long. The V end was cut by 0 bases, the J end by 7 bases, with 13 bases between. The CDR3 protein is CASSVAGGSFEAFF. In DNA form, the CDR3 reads TGTGCCAGCAGCGTAGCGGGGGGGTCCTTTGAAGCTTTCTTT.

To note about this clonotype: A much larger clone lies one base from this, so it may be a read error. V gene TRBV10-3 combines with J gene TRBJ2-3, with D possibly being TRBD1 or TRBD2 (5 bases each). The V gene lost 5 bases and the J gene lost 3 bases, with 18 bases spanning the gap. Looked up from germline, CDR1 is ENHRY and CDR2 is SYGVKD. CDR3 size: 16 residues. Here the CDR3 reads CAISTDRGRETDTQYF. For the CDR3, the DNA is TGTGCCATCAGTACGGACCGGGGCAGGGAAACAGATACGCAGTATTTT.

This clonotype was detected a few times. The CDR3 here is CASSDQGDTQYF. CDR3 bases: TGTGCCAGCAGTGACCAAGGAGATACGCAGTATTTT. The chain has TRBV6-2 or TRBV6-3 and TRBJ2-3; unclear D gene. Between the trimmed V and J ends, which lost 5 bases and 5 bases, there was a span of 8 bases. In germline, CDR1 is MNHEY, CDR2 SVGEGT. There are 12 residues in the CDR3.

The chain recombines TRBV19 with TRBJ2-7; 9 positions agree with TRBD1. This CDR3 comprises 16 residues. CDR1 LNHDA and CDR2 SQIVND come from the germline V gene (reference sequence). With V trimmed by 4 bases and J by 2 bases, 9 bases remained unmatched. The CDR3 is CASSRRDRVIPYEQYF. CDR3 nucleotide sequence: TGTGCCAGTAGTAGACGGGACAGGGTAATACCCTACGAGCAGTACTTC.

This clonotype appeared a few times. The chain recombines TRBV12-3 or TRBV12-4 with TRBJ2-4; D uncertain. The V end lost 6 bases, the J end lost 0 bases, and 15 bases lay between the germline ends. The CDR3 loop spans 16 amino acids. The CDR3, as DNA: TGTGCCAGCAGCCCCCCCGCGAGTGGAGCCAAAAACATTCAGTACTTC. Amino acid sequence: CASSPPASGAKNIQYF.

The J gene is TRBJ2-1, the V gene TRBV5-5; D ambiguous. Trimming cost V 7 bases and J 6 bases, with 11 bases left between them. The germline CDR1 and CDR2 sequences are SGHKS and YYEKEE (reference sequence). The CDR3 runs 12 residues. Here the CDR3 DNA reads TGTGCCAGCGTCAAACCTAGCAATGAGCAGTTCTTC. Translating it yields CASVKPSNEQFF.

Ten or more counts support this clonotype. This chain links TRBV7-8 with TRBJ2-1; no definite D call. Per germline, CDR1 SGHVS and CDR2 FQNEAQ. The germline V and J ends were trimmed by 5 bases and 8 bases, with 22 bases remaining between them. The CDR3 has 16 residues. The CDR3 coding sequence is TGTGCCAGCAGCCCTCGGCTGACACCTCTAAGGGATGAGCAGTTCTTC. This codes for CASSPRLTPLRDEQFF.

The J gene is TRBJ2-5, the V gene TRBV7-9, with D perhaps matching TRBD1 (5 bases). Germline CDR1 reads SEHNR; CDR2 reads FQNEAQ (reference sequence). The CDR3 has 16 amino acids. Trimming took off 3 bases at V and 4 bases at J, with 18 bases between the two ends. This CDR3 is CASSFGFQGRGETQYF. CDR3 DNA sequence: TGTGCCAGCAGCTTCGGATTTCAGGGAAGGGGAGAGACCCAGTACTTC. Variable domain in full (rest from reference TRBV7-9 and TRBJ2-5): DTGVSQNPRHKITKRGQNVTFRCDPISEHNRLYWYRQTLGQGPEFLTYFQNEAQLEKSRLLSDRFSAERPKGSFSTLEIQRTEQGDSAMYLCASSFGFQGRGETQYFGPGTRLLVL.

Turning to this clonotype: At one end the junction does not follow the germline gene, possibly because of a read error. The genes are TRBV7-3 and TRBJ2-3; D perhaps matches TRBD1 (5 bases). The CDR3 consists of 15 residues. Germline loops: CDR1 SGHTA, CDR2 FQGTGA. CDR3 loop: CANSPPTASEDTQYF. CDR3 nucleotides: TGTGCCAACAGCCCTCCGACAGCTTCAGAAGATACGCAGTATTTT.

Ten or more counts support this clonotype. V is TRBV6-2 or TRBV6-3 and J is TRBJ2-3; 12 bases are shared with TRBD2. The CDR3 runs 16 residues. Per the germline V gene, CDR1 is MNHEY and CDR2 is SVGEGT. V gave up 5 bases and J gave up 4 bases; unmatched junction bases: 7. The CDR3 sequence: CASSRTSGEGADTQYF. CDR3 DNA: TGTGCCAGCAGTAGGACTAGCGGGGAAGGCGCAGATACGCAGTATTTT.

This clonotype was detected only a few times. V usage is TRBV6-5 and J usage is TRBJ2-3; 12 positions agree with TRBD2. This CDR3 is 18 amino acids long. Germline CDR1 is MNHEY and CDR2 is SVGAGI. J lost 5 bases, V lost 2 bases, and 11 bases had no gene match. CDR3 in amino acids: CASSYEPSGGAEGDTQYF. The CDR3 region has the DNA TGTGCCAGCAGTTACGAGCCTAGCGGGGGGGCCGAGGGAGATACGCAGTATTTT.

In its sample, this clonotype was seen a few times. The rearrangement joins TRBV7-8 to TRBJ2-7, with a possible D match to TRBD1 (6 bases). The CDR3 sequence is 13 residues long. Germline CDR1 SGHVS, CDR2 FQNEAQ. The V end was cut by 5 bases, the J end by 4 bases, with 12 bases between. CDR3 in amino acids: CASSTSGVYEQYV. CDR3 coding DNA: TGTGCCAGCAGCACCTCAGGGGTATACGAGCAGTACGTC.

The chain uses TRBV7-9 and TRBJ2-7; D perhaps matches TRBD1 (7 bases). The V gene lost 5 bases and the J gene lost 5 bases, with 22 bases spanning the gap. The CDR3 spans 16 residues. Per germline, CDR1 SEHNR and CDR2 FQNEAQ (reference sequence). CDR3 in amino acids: CASSAPTGEAPHEQYF. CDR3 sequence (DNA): TGTGCCAGCAGCGCTCCAACAGGGGAGGCCCCCCACGAGCAGTACTTC. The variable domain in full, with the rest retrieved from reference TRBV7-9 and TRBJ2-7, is DTGVSQNPRHKITKRGQNVTFRCDPISEHNRLYWYRQTLGQGPEFLTYFQNEAQLEKSRLLSDRFSAERPKGSFSTLEIQRTEQGDSAMYLCASSAPTGEAPHEQYFGPGTRLTVT.

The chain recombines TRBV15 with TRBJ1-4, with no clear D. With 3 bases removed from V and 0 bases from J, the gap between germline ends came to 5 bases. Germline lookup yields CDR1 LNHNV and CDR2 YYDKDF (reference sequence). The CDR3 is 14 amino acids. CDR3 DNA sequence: TGTGCCACCAGCAGTGGTGCAACTAATGAAAAACTGTTTTTT. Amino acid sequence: CATSSGATNEKLFF.

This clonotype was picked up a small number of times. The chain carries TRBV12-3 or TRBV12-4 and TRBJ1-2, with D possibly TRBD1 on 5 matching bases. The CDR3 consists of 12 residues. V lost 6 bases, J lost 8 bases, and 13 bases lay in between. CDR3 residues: CASRWGRLGYTF. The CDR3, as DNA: TGTGCCAGCAGATGGGGCCGCCTAGGCTACACCTTC.

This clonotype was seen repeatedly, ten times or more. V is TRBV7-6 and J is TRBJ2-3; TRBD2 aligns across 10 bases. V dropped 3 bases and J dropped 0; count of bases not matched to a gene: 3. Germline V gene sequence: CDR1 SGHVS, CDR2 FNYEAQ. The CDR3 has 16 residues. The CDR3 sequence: CASSLTSGFSTDTQYF. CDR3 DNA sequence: TGTGCCAGCAGCTTGACTAGCGGGTTTAGCACAGATACGCAGTATTTT.

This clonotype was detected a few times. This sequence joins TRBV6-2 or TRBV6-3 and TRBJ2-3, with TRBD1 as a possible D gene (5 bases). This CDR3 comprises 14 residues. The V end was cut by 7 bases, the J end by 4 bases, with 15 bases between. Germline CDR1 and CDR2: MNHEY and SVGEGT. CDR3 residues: CASTQGSEADTQYF. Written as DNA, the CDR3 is TGTGCCAGCACCCAGGGCAGTGAAGCAGATACGCAGTATTTT.

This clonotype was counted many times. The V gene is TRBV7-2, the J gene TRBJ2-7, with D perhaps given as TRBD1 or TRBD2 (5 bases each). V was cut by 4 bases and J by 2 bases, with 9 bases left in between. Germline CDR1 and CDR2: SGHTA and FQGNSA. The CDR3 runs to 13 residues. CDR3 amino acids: CASSSRDPYEQYF. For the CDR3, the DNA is TGTGCCAGCAGCTCCCGGGACCCCTACGAGCAGTACTTC.

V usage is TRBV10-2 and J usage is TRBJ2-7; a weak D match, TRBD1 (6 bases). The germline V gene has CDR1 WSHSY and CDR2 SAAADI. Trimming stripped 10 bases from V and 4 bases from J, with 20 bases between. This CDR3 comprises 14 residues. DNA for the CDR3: TGCGCCACCTCACCGGGACATTCAGGATACGAGCAGTACGTC. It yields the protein CATSPGHSGYEQYV.

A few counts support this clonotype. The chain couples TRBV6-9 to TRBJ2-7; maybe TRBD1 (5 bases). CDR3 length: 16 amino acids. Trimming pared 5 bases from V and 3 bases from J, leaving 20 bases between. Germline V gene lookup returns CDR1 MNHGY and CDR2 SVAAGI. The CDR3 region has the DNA TGTGCCAGCAGTCCTCCGCCCAGTGGCAGGGACTACGAGCAGTACGTC. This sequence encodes CASSPPPSGRDYEQYV.

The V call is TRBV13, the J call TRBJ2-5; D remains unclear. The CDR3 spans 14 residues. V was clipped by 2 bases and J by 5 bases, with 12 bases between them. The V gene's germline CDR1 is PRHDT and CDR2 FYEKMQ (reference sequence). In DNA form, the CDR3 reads TGTGCCAGCAGCTTACGGCAGGCCGTGGAGACCCAGTACTTC. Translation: CASSLRQAVETQYF. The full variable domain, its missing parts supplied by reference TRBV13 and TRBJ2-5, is AAGVIQSPRHLIKEKRETATLKCYPIPRHDTVYWYQQGPGQDPQFLISFYEKMQSDKGSIPDRFSAQQFSDYHSELNMSSLELGDSALYFCASSLRQAVETQYFGPGTRLLVL.

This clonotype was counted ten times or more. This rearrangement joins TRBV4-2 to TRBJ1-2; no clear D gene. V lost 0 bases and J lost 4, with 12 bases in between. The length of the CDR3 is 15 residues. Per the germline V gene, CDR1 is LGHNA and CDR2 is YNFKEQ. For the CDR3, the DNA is TGTGCCAGCAGCCAAGATAGTGGATCTTCCTATGGCTACACCTTC. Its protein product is CASSQDSGSSYGYTF.

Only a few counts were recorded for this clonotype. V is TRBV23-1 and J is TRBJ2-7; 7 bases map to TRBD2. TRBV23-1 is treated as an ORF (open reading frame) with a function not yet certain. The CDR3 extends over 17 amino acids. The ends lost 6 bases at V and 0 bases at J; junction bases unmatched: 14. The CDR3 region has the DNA TGCGCCAGCAGACCACTCTGGGCGGGGGATAGCTCCTACGAGCAGTACGTC. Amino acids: CASRPLWAGDSSYEQYV.